This T cell receptor (beta chain) originates from a study of glioma-infiltrating T cells. The CDR3 has 16 amino acids. CDR1 is MDHEN and CDR2 is SYDVKM in the germline V gene. Amplification of TCR alpha and beta CDR3 regions from RNA used iRepertoire nested multiplex PCR. MiXCR, run by TCRdb on the multiplex PCR reads, gives a single entry per CDR3 protein. This table has around 190,000 distinct CDR3 sequences, about 46% appearing once. Points on this clonotype: The junction shows a germline mismatch at one end, possibly a read error.

Sequenced sample: glioma tissue, nonneoplastic brain tissue, or PBMCs (not recorded which). V gene TRBV28 combines with J gene TRBJ2-3; 11 bases fit TRBD2. The sequence derives from a human donor with low-grade glioma or glioblastoma, undergoing nonglioma brain surgery, or in good health (not recorded which). The CDR3 here is CASSQTSGALPDTQYF. The CDR3 DNA is TGTGCCAGCAGTCAGACTAGCGGGGCACTCCCAGATACCCAGTATTTT.